This T cell receptor beta chain was captured by sequencing in a study of Graves' ophthalmopathy and Graves' hyperthyroidism. Points from the study as a whole: With a specificity of roughly 72% and a sensitivity of about 71%, the model predicted ophthalmopathy progression.

Orbital computed tomography and thyroid ultrasound, along with TRAb, serum thyroxine and clinical symptoms, underpinned diagnosis. This clonotype was recorded many times. No antigen is known for it. RNA transcripts provided the template for amplifying TCR beta CDR3 regions. Second-round multiplex PCR came after a first-round RT-PCR that employed HTBI primers. TCRdb reprocessed the multiplex PCR reads via MiXCR and lists one record per CDR3 protein. The sample records some 400,000 distinct CDR3 sequences, around 16% being singletons. Trimming shortened V by 6 bases and J by 2 bases, and 11 bases separated the two germline ends. Germline V gene sequence: CDR1 MNHEY, CDR2 SMNVEV (reference sequence). CDR3 size: 15 residues.

This sequence was found in a woman aged 18-29 years with Graves' ophthalmopathy. The sample taken for sequencing was peripheral blood. This chain links TRBV27 with TRBJ1-6; the D is unclear. The CDR3 region has the DNA TGTGCCAGCAGCTCCTCGGGTGCCTATAATTCACCCCTCCACTTT. Translated, it gives CASSSSGAYNSPLHF.